This T cell receptor (beta chain) was captured by sequencing in a study of blood T cell repertoires in COVID-19. Study-wide context: The samples span acute and convalescent COVID-19 from the United States, Italy and Spain. T cells, B-cell-depleted T cells, or PBMCs supplied cDNA or gDNA.

Germline V CDR1 and CDR2: KGHSH, LQKENI. The germline V and J ends were trimmed by 6 bases and 0 bases, with 18 bases remaining between them. CDR3 length: 17 amino acids. Per the authors' pipeline: Estimation of nucleated cell counts relied on the amplification of reference gene primers. Measured with immunoSEQ multiplex PCR; TCRdb has only the in-frame clones, and not every one. V, J and clone size were drawn from that table, and D and trimming were deduced from the DNA. The table has some 250,000 clones, over 75% seen once. The TCR comes from a woman aged 25 to 39 with acute or convalescent COVID-19. Sequenced: peripheral blood. This chain uses TRBV18 with TRBJ2-1; D may be TRBD1 (8 bases). The CDR3, as DNA: TGTGCCAGCTCGCGACAACAGGGGGGGTCCTCCTACAATGAGCAGTTCTTC. It yields the protein CASSRQQGGSSYNEQFF.